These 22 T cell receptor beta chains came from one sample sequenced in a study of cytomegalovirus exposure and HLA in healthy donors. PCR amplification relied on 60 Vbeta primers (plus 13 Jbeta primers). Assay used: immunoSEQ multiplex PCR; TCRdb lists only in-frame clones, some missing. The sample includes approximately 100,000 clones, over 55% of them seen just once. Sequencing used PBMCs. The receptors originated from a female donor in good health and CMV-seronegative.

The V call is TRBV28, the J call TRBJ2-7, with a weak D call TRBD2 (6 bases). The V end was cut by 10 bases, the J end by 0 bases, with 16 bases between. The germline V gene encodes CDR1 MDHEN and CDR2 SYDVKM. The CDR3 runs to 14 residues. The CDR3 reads CATKGLGGSYEQYF. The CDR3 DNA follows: TGTGCCACCAAGGGCTTGGGGGGCTCCTACGAGCAGTACTTC.

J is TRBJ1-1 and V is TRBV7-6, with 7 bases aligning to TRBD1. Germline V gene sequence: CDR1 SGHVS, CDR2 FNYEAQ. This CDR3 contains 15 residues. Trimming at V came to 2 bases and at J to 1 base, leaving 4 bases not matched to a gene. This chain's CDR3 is CASSLQSGGNTEAFF. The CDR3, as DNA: TGTGCCAGCAGCTTACAGTCAGGGGGGAACACTGAAGCTTTCTTT.

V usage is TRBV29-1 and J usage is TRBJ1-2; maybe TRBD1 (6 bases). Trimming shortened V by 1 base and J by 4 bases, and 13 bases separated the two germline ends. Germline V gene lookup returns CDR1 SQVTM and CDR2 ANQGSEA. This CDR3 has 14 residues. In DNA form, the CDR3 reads TGCAGCGTTGAAGGGCAGGGGCCCGGCTATGGCTACACCTTC. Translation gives CSVEGQGPGYGYTF.

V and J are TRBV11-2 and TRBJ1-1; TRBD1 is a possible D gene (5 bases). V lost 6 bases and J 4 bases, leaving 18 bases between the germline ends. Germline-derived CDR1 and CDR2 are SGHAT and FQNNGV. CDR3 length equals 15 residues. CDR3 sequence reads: CASRPIGGRGTEAFF. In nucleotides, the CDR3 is TGTGCCAGCAGGCCCATCGGCGGGAGGGGCACTGAAGCTTTCTTT.

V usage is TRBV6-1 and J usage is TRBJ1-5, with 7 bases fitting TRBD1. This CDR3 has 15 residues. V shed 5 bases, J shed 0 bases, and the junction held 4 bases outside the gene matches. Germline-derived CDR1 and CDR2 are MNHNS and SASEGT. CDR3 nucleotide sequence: TGTGCCAGCAGTCAAGGACAGGTTAGCAATCAGCCCCAGCATTTT. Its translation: CASSQGQVSNQPQHF.

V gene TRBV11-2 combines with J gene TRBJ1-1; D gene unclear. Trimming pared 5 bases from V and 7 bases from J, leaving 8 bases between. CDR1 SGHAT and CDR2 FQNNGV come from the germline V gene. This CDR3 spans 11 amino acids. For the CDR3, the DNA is TGTGCCAGCAGCGGAGGGTATGAAGCTTTCTTT. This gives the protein CASSGGYEAFF.

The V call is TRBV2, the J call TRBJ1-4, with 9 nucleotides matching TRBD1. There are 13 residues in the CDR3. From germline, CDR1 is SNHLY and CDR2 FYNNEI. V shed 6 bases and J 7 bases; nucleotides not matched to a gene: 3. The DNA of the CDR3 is TGTGCCAGCAGGACGGACAGGGGTGAAAAACTGTTTTTT. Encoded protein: CASRTDRGEKLFF.

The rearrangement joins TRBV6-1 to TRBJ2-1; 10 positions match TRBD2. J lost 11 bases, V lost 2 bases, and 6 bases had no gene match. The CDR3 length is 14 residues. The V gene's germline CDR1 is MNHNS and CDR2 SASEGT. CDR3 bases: TGTGCCAGCAGTGAACAACTAGCGGGAAACAAGCAGTTCTTC. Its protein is CASSEQLAGNKQFF.

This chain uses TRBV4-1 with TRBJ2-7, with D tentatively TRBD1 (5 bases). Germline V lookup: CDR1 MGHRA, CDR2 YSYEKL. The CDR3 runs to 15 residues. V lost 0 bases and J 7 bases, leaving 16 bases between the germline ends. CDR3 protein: CASSQEALGVWEQYF. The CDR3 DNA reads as TGCGCCAGCAGCCAAGAGGCCTTAGGGGTGTGGGAGCAGTACTTC.

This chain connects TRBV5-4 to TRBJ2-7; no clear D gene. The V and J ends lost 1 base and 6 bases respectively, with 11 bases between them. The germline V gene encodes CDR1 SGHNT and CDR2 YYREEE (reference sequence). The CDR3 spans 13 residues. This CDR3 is CASSLPLLPEQYF. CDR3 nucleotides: TGTGCCAGCAGCTTGCCACTCCTTCCCGAGCAGTACTTC. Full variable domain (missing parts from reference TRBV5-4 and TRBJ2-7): ETGVTQSPTHLIKTRGQQVTLRCSSQSGHNTVSWYQQALGQGPQFIFQYYREEENGRGNFPPRFSGLQFPNYSSELNVNALELDDSALYLCASSLPLLPEQYFGPGTRLTVT.

For the CDR3, the DNA is TGTGCCAGCAGCAGGGACAGGGCTAACTATGGCTACACCTTC. The encoded protein is CASSRDRANYGYTF. The J gene is TRBJ1-2, the V gene TRBV7-2; the match to TRBD1 covers 9 bases. The CDR3 contains 14 residues. Looked up from germline, CDR1 is SGHTA and CDR2 is FQGNSA. V shed 5 bases and J 0 bases; nucleotides not matched to a gene: 1.

DNA of the CDR3: TGTGCCTGGAGTGTCCGGGATGGCTACACCTTC. Translation gives CAWSVRDGYTF. This chain uses TRBV30 with TRBJ1-2; D unclear. Trimming pared 0 bases from V and 6 bases from J, leaving 5 bases between. Germline loops: CDR1 GTSNPN, CDR2 SVGIG (reference sequence). The CDR3 loop spans 11 amino acids.

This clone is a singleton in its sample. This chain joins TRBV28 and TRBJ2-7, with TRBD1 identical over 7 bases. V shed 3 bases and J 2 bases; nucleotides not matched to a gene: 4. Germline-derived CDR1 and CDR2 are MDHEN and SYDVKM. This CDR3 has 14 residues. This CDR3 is CASSFMDRTYEQYF. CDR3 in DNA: TGTGCCAGCAGTTTCATGGACAGGACCTACGAGCAGTACTTC.

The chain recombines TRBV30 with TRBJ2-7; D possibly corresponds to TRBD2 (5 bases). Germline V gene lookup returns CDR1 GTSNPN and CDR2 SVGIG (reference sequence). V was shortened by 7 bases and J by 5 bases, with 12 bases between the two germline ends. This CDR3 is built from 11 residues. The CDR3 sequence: CASNPGNEQYF. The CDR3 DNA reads TGTGCCTCTAATCCCGGGAACGAGCAGTACTTC.

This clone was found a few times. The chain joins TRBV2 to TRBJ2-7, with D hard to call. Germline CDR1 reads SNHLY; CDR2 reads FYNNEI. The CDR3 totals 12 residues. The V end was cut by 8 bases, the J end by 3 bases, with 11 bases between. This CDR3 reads CASELHSYEQYF. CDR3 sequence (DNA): TGTGCCAGCGAATTACACAGCTACGAGCAGTACTTC.

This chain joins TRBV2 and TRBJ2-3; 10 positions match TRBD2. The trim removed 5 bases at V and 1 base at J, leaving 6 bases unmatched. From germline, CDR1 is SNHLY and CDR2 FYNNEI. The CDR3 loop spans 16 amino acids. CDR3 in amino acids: CASSRTSGFRTDTQYF. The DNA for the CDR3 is TGTGCCAGCAGTCGGACTAGCGGATTCCGCACAGATACGCAGTATTTT. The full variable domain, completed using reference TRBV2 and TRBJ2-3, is EPEVTQTPSHQVTQMGQEVILRCVPISNHLYFYWYRQILGQKVEFLVSFYNNEISEKSEIFDDQFSVERPDGSNFTLKIRSTKLEDSAMYFCASSRTSGFRTDTQYFGPGTRLTVL.

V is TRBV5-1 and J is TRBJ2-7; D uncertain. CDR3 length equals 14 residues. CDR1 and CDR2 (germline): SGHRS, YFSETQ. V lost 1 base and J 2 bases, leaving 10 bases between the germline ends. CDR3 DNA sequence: TGCGCCAGCAGCTTGCCGCGCCCGCCCTACGAGCAGTACTTC. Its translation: CASSLPRPPYEQYF.

DNA of the CDR3: TGTGCCAGCAGCCCCTTGCCGGGACAGGGGAGTTCCAATCAGCCCCAGCATTTT. Translated: CASSPLPGQGSSNQPQHF. J is TRBJ1-5 and V is TRBV5-5; 10 positions agree with TRBD1. J was trimmed by 3 bases and V by 4 bases; bases with no gene match: 13. Germline V gene sequence: CDR1 SGHKS, CDR2 YYEKEE (reference sequence). The CDR3 loop spans 18 amino acids. Drawing the rest from reference TRBV5-5 and TRBJ1-5, the complete variable domain is DAGVTQSPTHLIKTRGQQVTLRCSPISGHKSVSWYQQVLGQGPQFIFQYYEKEERGRGNFPDRFSARQFPNYSSELNVNALLLGDSALYLCASSPLPGQGSSNQPQHFGDGTRLSIL.

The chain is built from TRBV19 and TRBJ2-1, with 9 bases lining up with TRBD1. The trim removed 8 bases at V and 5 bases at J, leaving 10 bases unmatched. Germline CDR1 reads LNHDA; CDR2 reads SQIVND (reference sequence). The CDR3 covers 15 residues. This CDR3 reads CASSSGTGYHNEQFF. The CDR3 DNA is TGTGCCAGTTCCTCCGGGACAGGGTACCACAATGAGCAGTTCTTC.

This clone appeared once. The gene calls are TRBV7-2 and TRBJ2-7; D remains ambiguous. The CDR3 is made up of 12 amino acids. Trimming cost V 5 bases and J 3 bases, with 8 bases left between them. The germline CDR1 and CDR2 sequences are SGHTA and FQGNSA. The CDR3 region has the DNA TGTGCCAGCAGCCTAAACAGCTACGAGCAGTACTTC. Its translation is CASSLNSYEQYF.

CDR3 in amino acids: CASSQVRSDSYEQYF. Written as DNA, the CDR3 is TGCGCCAGCAGCCAAGTCCGAAGCGACTCCTACGAGCAGTACTTC. V is TRBV4-1 and J is TRBJ2-7; D not resolved. V dropped 1 base and J dropped 0 bases, with 10 bases sitting between them. The CDR3 contains 15 residues. Germline V gives CDR1 MGHRA, CDR2 YSYEKL.

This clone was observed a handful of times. In nucleotides, the CDR3 is TGTGCCAGCAGTGAAGCAGGGAGAACCTACAATGAGCAGTTCTTC. Its translation: CASSEAGRTYNEQFF. V and J are TRBV2 and TRBJ2-1; possibly TRBD2 for D (5 bases). V was cut by 0 bases and J by 2 bases, with 8 bases left in between. Germline assignment: CDR1 SNHLY and CDR2 FYNNEI. This CDR3 is 15 amino acids long.